This TCR beta chain is from a study of blood T cell repertoires in COVID-19. Turning to the study itself: The origin of the acute and convalescent COVID-19 samples was the United States, Italy and Spain. T cells, B-cell-depleted T cells, or PBMCs provided the cDNA or gDNA that served as material.

Study processing details: Nucleated cell counts were estimated from reference gene primer amplification. Sequencing used immunoSEQ multiplex PCR; TCRdb keeps in-frame clones, though not all of them. The D gene and trimming were derived from the DNA, and the V and J assignments and clone size from that table. Counted here are fewer than 300,000 clones, about four fifths occurring once; the ten biggest clones make up 2.5% to 3.5%. The V and J ends lost 5 bases and 2 bases, in that order; junction bases with no gene match: 3. The CDR3 consists of 14 residues. Germline V gene lookup returns CDR1 LNHDA and CDR2 SQIVND (reference sequence). A few counts support this clone. Other DNA sequences of this sample code for an identical CDR3.

The chain combines TRBV19 with TRBJ1-5; 7 positions match TRBD1. The clonotype originates from a young woman with acute or convalescent COVID-19. Input material: peripheral blood. The CDR3, as DNA: TGTGCCAGTAGTGGTACAGGGGGCAATCAGCCCCAGCATTTT. This gives the protein CASSGTGGNQPQHF.